Below are 15 T cell receptor beta chains sequenced from a single sample in a study of shared clonotypes between healthy human individuals. The assay was immunoSEQ multiplex PCR, and TCRdb's table has in-frame clones only and misses some. The repertoire holds fewer than 3 million clones, roughly 90% seen once, with 0.37% in the top ten. The sequenced material came from naive CD4+ T cells from PBMCs. Specified subset: CD45RA+ positively selected. Receptors originate from a man aged 18-30 years in good health. Some clones in this sample may be carry-over from other donors' samples.

The chain carries TRBV4-2 and TRBJ1-2; TRBD1 matches 9 bases. V lost 4 bases, J lost 3 bases, and 6 bases stayed unmatched. This CDR3 is built from 15 residues. Germline assignment: CDR1 LGHNA and CDR2 YNFKEQ. The CDR3 sequence is CASSLLTGGDYGYTF. The DNA of the CDR3 is TGTGCCAGCAGCCTGCTGACAGGGGGGGACTATGGCTACACCTTC.

The gene calls are TRBV4-1 and TRBJ2-1; 8 bases line up with TRBD2. The length of the CDR3 is 15 residues. The germline V gene has CDR1 MGHRA and CDR2 YSYEKL. Losses at the gene ends were 1 base for V and 4 bases for J; bases not matched to a gene: 3. The CDR3 DNA is TGCGCCAGCAGCCAAGCAACTAGCGGATACAATGAGCAGTTCTTC. Translated, it gives CASSQATSGYNEQFF.

J is TRBJ2-1 and V is TRBV18; 7 bases match TRBD1. CDR1 is KGHSH, CDR2 LQKENI, per germline. The junction had 11 bases not matched to a gene; V was cut back by 3 bases and J by 9 bases. The CDR3 is 15 amino acids. CDR3 sequence (DNA): TGTGCCAGCTCACCCACCGGGACAGTTAACGGTGAGCAGTTCTTC. As protein: CASSPTGTVNGEQFF.

In this sample, this clone turned up once. The chain combines TRBV6-5 with TRBJ1-2; no reliable D call. The CDR3 spans 15 residues. Germline V gives CDR1 MNHEY, CDR2 SVGAGI. Deletions cut 0 bases from V and 6 bases from J, with 14 bases between. In DNA, the CDR3 is TGTGCCAGCAGTTACTCCCGAATCGGAGCAAATGGCTACACCTTC. Protein: CASSYSRIGANGYTF.

V usage is TRBV25-1 and J usage is TRBJ1-4; D is ambiguous. The ends were cut back, 6 bases at V and 8 bases at J, with 13 bases in the middle. This CDR3 is 13 amino acids long. Germline CDR1 is MGHDK and CDR2 is SYGVNS. This CDR3 is CASRTEVREKLFF. The CDR3 nucleotides read TGTGCCAGCAGAACTGAAGTTCGGGAAAAACTGTTTTTT. The full variable domain, rest sourced from reference TRBV25-1 and TRBJ1-4, is EADIYQTPRYLVIGTGKKITLECSQTMGHDKMYWYQQDPGMELHLIHYSYGVNSTEKGDLSSESTVSRIRTEHFPLTLESARPSHTSQYLCASRTEVREKLFFGSGTQLSVL.

This clone was counted a single time. The chain has TRBV4-1 and TRBJ1-4; D possibly corresponds to TRBD1 (5 bases). The germline CDR1 and CDR2 sequences are MGHRA and YSYEKL. Trimming removed 6 bases from V and 8 bases from J, with 22 bases in between. The CDR3 is 16 residues long. CDR3 residues: CASRQTGEGAGEKLFF. CDR3 bases: TGCGCCAGCAGACAAACTGGGGAAGGGGCTGGGGAAAAACTGTTTTTT.

Here the CDR3 DNA reads TGCGCCAGCAGCCAATCCCCCCGGGGGGAGTGGTACGAGCAGTACTTC. Its protein is CASSQSPRGEWYEQYF. V is TRBV4-1 and J is TRBJ2-7; 7 bases are shared with TRBD2. This CDR3 has 16 amino acids. Trimming took 2 bases from V and 4 from J; bases not matched to a gene: 11. The germline V gene has CDR1 MGHRA and CDR2 YSYEKL.

This clone has just one count. The chain employs TRBV15 and TRBJ2-1; D possibly uses TRBD1 or TRBD2 (5 bases each). Germline loops: CDR1 LNHNV, CDR2 YYDKDF (reference sequence). CDR3 size: 17 residues. Trimming removed 4 bases from V and 0 bases from J, with 16 bases in between. The CDR3 spells CATSKVLGVGSYNEQFF. CDR3 coding DNA: TGTGCCACCAGCAAGGTATTGGGGGTCGGCTCCTACAATGAGCAGTTCTTC.

The chain is built from TRBV11-3 and TRBJ2-7; D uncertain. Germline loops: CDR1 SGHNT, CDR2 YENEEA. Trimming took 0 bases from V and 0 from J, leaving 6 bases between them. The length of the CDR3 is 14 residues. CDR3 coding DNA: TGTGCCAGCAGCTTAGAACACGGCTCCTACGAGCAGTACTTC. Amino acid sequence: CASSLEHGSYEQYF.

As to this clone: Relative to the germline gene, one junction end is altered; a read error may explain this. The rearrangement joins TRBV11-2 to TRBJ2-5, with D possibly matching TRBD2 (8 bases). Germline CDR1 is SGHAT and CDR2 is FQNNGV. The CDR3 is 13 residues long. CDR3 amino acids: CASSRRGREGANF. In nucleotides, the CDR3 is TGTGCCAGCAGCCGCCGAGGACGGGAGGGGGCGAACTTC.

The CDR3 spells CASHESGRNYEQYF. The DNA for the CDR3 is TGTGCCAGCCACGAGAGCGGGAGGAACTACGAGCAGTACTTC. The rearrangement joins TRBV6-5 to TRBJ2-7, with 9 nucleotides matching TRBD2. The CDR3 is 14 amino acids. The junction had 8 bases not matched to a gene; V was cut back by 8 bases and J by 3 bases. The V gene's germline CDR1 is MNHEY and CDR2 SVGAGI.

This clone was recorded only once. The rearrangement links TRBV27 to TRBJ2-7; 11 nucleotides line up with TRBD2. Germline trimming cut 3 bases from V and 3 bases from J; bases unmatched to any gene: 4. CDR1 and CDR2 (germline): MNHEY, SMNVEV (reference sequence). CDR3 length: 15 residues. CDR3 nucleotides: TGTGCCAGCAGTTTCAGACTAGCGGGACTCTACGAGCAGTACTTC. It codes for CASSFRLAGLYEQYF.

The gene calls are TRBV19 and TRBJ2-3; possibly TRBD2 for D (5 bases). The CDR3 is 14 residues long. The V end was cut by 5 bases, the J end by 1 base, with 10 bases between. Germline CDR1 reads LNHDA; CDR2 reads SQIVND (reference sequence). CDR3 in amino acids: CASSPRGGTDTQYF. In DNA, the CDR3 is TGTGCCAGTAGTCCCCGGGGTGGCACAGATACGCAGTATTTT.

The genes are TRBV6-5 and TRBJ2-7, with unresolved D. The ends were cut back, 5 bases at V and 2 bases at J, with 13 bases in the middle. The CDR3 is 14 amino acids. Germline V gene lookup returns CDR1 MNHEY and CDR2 SVGAGI. The CDR3 bases are TGTGCCAGCAGTACCTCCGCCTCTACCTACGAGCAGTACTTC. This codes for CASSTSASTYEQYF.

The rearrangement links TRBV29-1 to TRBJ2-1, with D perhaps matching TRBD1 or TRBD2 (5 bases each). The germline V gene has CDR1 SQVTM and CDR2 ANQGSEA. V was shortened by 6 bases and J by 0 bases, with 18 bases between the two germline ends. The CDR3 covers 16 residues. CDR3 in amino acids: CSVLTRDGRSYNEQFF. Written as DNA, the CDR3 is TGCAGCGTCCTAACCCGGGACGGCCGCTCCTACAATGAGCAGTTCTTC.